Included here is one T cell receptor (delta chain) sequence, with context. A read error likely explains this, since a far larger clone differs by one base. This sample includes further DNA sequences coding for the same CDR3. TCRdb re-processed the PCR reads using CATT. The sample lists several thousand delta-chain clones, roughly a quarter occurring once. This sample was included in a study of human gamma delta and Vdelta1 T cells. The V gene's germline CDR1 is GEAIGNYY and CDR2 EKD. The CDR3 length is 19 residues. J is TRDJ1 and V is TRDV2; 13 bases align to TRDD3. The source is a human donor in good health. Sequencing used naive CD27+ Vdelta1 gamma-delta T cells from blood. CDR3 protein: CACDLELGDTLADTDKLIF. As DNA, the CDR3 is TGTGCCTGTGACCTAGAACTGGGGGATACGTTGGCCGACACTGATAAACTCATCTTT.